The subject of this entry is one T cell receptor beta chain. Its specificity is unknown. This sample is part of a study of CD8+CD57+ T cells in acquired aplastic anemia. The study profiled TCR beta VDJ and CDR3 using genomic DNA as template. A single record per CDR3 protein comes from TCRdb applying MiXCR to the reads. The data hold around 290,000 distinct CDR3 sequences, with roughly 59% observed a single time. Selection for sequencing was limited to patients who had shown CD8+CD57+ cell expansion by flow cytometry. The germline CDR1 and CDR2 sequences are SGDLS and YYNGEE. V was pared by 4 bases and J by 1 base, with 15 bases between. This CDR3 has 16 amino acids. General study findings and limits: Any difference that existed in CD8+ Simpson's diversity between patients and controls was not significant.

The gene calls are TRBV9 and TRBJ1-5; D is ambiguous. The TCR was taken from a human donor with aplastic anemia. The sequencing sample was made of sorted CD4+, CD8+, or CD8+CD57+ T cells (not recorded which) from PBMCs. As DNA, the CDR3 is TGTGCCAGCAGCTTCGGAACGGGTACAAGCAATCAGCCCCAGCATTTT. Protein sequence: CASSFGTGTSNQPQHF.